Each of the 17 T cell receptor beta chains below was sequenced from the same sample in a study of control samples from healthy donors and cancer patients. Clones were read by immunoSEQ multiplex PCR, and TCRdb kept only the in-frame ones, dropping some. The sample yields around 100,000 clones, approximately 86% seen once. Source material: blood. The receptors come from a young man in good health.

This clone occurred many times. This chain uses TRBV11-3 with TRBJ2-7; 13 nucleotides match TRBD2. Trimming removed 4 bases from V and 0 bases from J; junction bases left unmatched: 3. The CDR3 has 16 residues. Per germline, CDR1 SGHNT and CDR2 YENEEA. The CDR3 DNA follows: TGTGCCAGCAGCTCCCGGACTAGCGGGAGCTCCTACGAGCAGTACTTC. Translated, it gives CASSSRTSGSSYEQYF.

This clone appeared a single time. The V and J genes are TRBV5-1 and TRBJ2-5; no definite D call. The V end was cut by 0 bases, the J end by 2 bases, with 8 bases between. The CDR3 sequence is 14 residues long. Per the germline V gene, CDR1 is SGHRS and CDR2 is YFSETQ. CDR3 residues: CASSLDRIQETQYF. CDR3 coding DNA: TGCGCCAGCAGCTTGGACAGAATACAAGAGACCCAGTACTTC. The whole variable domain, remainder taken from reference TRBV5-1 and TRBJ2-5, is KAGVTQTPRYLIKTRGQQVTLSCSPISGHRSVSWYQQTPGQGLQFLFEYFSETQRNKGNFPGRFSGRQFSNSRSEMNVSTLELGDSALYLCASSLDRIQETQYFGPGTRLLVL.

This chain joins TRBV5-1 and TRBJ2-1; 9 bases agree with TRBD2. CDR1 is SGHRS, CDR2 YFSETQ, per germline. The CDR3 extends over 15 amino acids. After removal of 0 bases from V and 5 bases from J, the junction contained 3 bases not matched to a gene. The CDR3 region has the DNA TGCGCCAGCAGCTTGGCTAGCGGGGCTAACAATGAGCAGTTCTTC. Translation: CASSLASGANNEQFF.

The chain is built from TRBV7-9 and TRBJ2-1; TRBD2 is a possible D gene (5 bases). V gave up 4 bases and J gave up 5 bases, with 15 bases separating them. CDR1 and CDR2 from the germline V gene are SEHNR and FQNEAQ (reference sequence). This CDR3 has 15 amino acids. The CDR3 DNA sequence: TGTGCCAGCAGCTCCTCGGGAACCCGAGACAATGAGCAGTTCTTC. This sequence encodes CASSSSGTRDNEQFF.

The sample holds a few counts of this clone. The CDR3: CASSSQLPSSGRESGELFF. The CDR3 DNA sequence: TGTGCCAGCAGCTCACAATTACCATCTAGCGGGAGGGAGTCCGGGGAGCTGTTTTTT. The chain uses TRBV7-3 and TRBJ2-2, with 12 bases matching TRBD2. CDR1 is SGHTA, CDR2 FQGTGA, per germline. The V gene end was trimmed by 4 bases and the J gene end by 6 bases; junction bases not matched to a gene: 15. The CDR3 sequence is 19 residues long. The full variable domain, with the rest looked up from reference TRBV7-3 and TRBJ2-2, is GAGVSQTPSNKVTEKGKYVELRCDPISGHTALYWYRQSLGQGPEFLIYFQGTGAADDSGLPNDRFFAVRPEGSVSTLKIQRTERGDSAVYLCASSSQLPSSGRESGELFFGEGSRLTVL.

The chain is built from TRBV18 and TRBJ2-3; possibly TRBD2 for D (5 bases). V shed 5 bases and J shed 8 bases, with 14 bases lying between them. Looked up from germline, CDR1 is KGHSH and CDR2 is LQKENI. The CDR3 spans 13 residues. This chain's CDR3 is CASSNSLEGTQYF. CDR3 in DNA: TGTGCCAGCTCAAATTCGTTAGAGGGTACGCAGTATTTT. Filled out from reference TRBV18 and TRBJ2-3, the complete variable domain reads NAGVMQNPRHLVRRRGQEARLRCSPMKGHSHVYWYRQLPEEGLKFMVYLQKENIIDESGMPKERFSAEFPKEGPSILRIQQVVRGDSAAYFCASSNSLEGTQYFGPGTRLTVL.

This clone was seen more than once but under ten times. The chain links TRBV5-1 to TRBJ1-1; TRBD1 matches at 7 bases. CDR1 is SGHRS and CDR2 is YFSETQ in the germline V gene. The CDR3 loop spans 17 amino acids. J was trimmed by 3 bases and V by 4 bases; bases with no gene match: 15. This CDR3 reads CASSLPAGRQGDTEAFF. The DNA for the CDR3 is TGCGCCAGCAGCCTGCCCGCGGGTAGGCAGGGGGACACTGAAGCTTTCTTT.

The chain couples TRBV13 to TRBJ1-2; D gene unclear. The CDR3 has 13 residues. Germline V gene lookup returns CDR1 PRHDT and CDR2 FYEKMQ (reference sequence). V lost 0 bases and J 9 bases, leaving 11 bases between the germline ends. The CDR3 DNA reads TGTGCCAGCAGCTTAGGCACCGATGGGAGCTACACCTTC. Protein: CASSLGTDGSYTF.

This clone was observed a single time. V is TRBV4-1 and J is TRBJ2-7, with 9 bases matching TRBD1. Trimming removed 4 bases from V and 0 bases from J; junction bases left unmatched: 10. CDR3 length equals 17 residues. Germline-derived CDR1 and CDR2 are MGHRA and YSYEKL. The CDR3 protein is CASSLASGTGISYEQYF. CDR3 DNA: TGCGCCAGCAGCCTAGCCAGCGGGACAGGGATCTCCTACGAGCAGTACTTC.

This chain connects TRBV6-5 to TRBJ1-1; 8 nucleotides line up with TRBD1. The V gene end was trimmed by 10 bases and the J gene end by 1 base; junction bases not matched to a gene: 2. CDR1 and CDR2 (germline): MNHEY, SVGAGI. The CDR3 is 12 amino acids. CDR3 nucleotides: TGTGCCACTGGGACAGGGAACACTGAAGCTTTCTTT. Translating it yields CATGTGNTEAFF.

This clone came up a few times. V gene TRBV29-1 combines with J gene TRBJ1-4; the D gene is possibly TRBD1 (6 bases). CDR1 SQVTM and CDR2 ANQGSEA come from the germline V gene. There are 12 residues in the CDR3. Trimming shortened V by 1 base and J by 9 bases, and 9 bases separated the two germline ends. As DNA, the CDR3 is TGCAGCGTTGAAGCAGGGGCACAAAAACTGTTTTTT. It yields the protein CSVEAGAQKLFF.

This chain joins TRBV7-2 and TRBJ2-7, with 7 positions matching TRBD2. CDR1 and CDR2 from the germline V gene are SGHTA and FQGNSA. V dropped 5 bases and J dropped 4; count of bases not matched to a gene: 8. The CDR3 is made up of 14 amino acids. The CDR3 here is CASSRGGQLYEQYF. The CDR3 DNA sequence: TGTGCCAGCAGCCGGGGAGGGCAGCTGTACGAGCAGTACTTC.

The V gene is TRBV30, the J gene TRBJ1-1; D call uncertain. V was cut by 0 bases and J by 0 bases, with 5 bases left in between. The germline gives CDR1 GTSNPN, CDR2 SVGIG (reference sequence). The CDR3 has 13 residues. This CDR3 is CAWSVSVNTEAFF. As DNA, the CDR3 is TGTGCCTGGAGTGTATCAGTGAACACTGAAGCTTTCTTT.

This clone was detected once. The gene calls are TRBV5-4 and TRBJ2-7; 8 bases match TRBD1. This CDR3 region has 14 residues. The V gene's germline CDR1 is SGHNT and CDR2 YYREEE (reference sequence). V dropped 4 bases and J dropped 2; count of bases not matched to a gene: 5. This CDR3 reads CASSTGTGAYEQYF. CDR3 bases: TGTGCCAGCAGCACCGGGACAGGAGCCTACGAGCAGTACTTC.

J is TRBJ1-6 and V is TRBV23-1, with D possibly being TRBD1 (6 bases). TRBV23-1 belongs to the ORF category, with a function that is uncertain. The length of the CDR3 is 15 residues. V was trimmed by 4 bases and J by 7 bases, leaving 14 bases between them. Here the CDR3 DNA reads TGCGCCAGCAGTCCTCAACAGGGTTACAATTCACCCCTCCACTTT. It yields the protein CASSPQQGYNSPLHF.

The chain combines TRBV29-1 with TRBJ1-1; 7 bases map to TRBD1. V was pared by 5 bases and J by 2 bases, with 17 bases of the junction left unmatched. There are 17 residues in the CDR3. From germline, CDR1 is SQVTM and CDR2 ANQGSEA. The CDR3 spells CSVPTPHPGQTNTEAFF. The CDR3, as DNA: TGCAGCGTTCCAACCCCCCATCCGGGACAGACAAACACTGAAGCTTTCTTT.

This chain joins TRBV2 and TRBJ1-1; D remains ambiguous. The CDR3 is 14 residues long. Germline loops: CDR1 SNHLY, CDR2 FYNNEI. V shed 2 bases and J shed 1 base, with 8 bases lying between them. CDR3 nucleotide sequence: TGTGCCAGCAGTGAACTGAACTCGAACACTGAAGCTTTCTTT. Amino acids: CASSELNSNTEAFF.